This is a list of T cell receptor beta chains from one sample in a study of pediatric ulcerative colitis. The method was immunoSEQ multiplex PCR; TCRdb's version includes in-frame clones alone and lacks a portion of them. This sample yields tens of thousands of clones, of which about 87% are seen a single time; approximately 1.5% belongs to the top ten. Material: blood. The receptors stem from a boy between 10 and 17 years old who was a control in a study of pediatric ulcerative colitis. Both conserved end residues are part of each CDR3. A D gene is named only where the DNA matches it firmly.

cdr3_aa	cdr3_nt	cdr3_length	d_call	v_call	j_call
CASSYHRQGTNEKLFF	TGTGCCAGCAGCTACCATAGACAGGGGACTAATGAAAAACTGTTTTTT	16	TRBD1	TRBV7-6	TRBJ1-4
CASSLVAGGPPDEQYF	TGTGCCAGCAGCTTAGTAGCGGGAGGGCCCCCTGACGAGCAGTACTTC	16	TRBD2	TRBV7-2	TRBJ2-7
CASSFFRKTNSPLHF	TGTGCCAGCAGCTTTTTCAGGAAAACGAATTCACCCCTCCACTTT	15	.	TRBV7-2	TRBJ1-6
CASSFRETGVDTEAFF	TGTGCCAGCAGCTTTCGTGAGACAGGGGTAGACACTGAAGCTTTCTTT	16	TRBD1	TRBV7-6	TRBJ1-1
CASSQERGGRLDSGANVLTF	TGCGCCAGCAGCCAAGAGAGAGGGGGGCGGCTTGACTCTGGGGCCAACGTCCTGACTTTC	20	.	TRBV4-1	TRBJ2-6
CASSLGQGITGELFF	TGTGCCAGCAGCTTAGGGCAGGGGATCACCGGGGAGCTGTTTTTT	15	.	TRBV7-3	TRBJ2-2
CASSLGSKGNGYNEQFF	TGTGCCAGCAGCTTAGGTTCCAAAGGGAATGGCTACAATGAGCAGTTCTTC	17	.	TRBV7-6	TRBJ2-1
CASRGPDRGSF	TGTGCCAGCAGGGGCCCGGACAGGGGGTCTTTC	11	TRBD1	TRBV6-4	TRBJ1-2
CASSFRGDSPLHF	TGCGCCAGCAGCTTTCGGGGGGATTCACCCCTCCACTTT	13	.	TRBV5-1	TRBJ1-6
CASNRGGNQPQHF	TGTGCCAGCAACAGGGGCGGGAATCAGCCCCAGCATTTT	13	TRBD1	TRBV6-6	TRBJ1-5